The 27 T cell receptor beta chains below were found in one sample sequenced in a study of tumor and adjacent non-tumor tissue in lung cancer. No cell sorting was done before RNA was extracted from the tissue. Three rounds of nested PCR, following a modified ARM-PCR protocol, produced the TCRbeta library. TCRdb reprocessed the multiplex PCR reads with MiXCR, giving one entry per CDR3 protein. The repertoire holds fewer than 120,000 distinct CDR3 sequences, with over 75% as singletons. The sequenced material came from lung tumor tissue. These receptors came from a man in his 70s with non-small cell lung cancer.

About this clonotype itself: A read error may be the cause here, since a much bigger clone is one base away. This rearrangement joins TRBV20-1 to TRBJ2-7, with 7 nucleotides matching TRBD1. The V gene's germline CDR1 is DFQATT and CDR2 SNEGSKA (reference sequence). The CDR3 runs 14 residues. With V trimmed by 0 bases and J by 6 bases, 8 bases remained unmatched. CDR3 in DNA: TGCAGTGCTAGAGATATGAGGACAGGCTGCGAGCAGTACTTC. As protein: CSARDMRTGCEQYF.

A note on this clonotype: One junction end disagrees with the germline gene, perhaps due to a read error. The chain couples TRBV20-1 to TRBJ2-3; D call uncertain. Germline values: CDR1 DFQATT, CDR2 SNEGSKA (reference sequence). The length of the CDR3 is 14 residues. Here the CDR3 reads CSIKAQPITDTQYF. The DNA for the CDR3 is TGCAGTATTAAGGCCCAGCCCATCACAGATACGCAGTATTTC.

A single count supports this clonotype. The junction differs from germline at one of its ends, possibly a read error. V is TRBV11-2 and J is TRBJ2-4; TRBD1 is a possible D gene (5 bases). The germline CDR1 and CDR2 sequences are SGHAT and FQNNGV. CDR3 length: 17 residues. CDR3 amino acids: CASSLGGPLLAKIIQYF. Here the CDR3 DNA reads TGTGCCAGCAGCTTAGGGGGCCCATTATTAGCCAAAATCATTCAGTACTTC.

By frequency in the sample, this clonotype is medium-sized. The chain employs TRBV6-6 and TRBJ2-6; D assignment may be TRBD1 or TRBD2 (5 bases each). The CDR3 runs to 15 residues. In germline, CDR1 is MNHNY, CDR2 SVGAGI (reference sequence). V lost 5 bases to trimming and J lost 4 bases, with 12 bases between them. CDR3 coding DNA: TGTGCCAGCAGTCCCTGGGGGTCAGGGGCCAACGTCCTGACTTTC. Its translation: CASSPWGSGANVLTF.

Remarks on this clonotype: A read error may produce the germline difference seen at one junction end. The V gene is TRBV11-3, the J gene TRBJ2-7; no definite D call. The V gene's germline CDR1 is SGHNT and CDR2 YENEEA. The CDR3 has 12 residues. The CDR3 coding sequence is TGTGCCAGCAGCTTAGTTTTTTACGCGCGGTATTTC. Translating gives CASSLVFYARYF.

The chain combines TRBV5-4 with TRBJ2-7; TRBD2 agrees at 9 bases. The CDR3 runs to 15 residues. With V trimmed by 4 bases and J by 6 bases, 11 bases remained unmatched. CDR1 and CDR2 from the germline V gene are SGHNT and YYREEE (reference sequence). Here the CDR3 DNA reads TGTGCCAGCAGCGGCGCGGGGGGGCCGTTCTGCGAGCAGTACTTC. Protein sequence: CASSGAGGPFCEQYF.

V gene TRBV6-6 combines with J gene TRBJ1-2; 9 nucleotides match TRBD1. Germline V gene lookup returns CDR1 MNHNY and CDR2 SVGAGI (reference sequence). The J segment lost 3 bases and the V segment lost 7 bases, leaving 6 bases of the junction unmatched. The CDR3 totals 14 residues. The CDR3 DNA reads TGTGCCAGCAATTCGGGACAGGGTTACTATGGCTACACCTTC. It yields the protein CASNSGQGYYGYTF.

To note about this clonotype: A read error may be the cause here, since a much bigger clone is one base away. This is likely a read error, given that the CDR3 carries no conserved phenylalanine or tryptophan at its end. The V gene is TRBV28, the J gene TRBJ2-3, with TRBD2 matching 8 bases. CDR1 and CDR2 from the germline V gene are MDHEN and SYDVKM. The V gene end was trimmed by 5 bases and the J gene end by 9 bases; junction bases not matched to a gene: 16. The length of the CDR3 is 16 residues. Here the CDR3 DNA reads TGTGCCAGCAGTGATACGGGACTAGGGGCGAGGGGCACGCAGTATTAT. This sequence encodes CASSDTGLGARGTQYY.

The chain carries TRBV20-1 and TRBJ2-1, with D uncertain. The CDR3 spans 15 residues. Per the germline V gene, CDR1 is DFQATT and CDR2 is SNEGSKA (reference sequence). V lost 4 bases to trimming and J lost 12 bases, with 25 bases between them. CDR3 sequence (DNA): TGCAGTGCTACCTCATCCTGGTACTCCAAATCGCGGCAGTTCTTC. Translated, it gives CSATSSWYSKSRQFF.

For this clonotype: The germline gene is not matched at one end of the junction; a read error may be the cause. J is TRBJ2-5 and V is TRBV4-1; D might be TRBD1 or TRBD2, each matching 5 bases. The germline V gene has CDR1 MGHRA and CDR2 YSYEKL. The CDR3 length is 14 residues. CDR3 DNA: TGTGCCAGTAGCCAATACTGGGGGCAAGAGACCCAGTACTTC. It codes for CASSQYWGQETQYF.

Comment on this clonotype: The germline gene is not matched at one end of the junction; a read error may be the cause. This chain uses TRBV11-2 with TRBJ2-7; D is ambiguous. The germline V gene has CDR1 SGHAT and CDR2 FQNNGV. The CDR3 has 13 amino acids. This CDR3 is CGSTRWTEREQYF. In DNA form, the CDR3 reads TGTGGCAGCACCCGATGGACCGAGCGTGAGCAGTACTTC.

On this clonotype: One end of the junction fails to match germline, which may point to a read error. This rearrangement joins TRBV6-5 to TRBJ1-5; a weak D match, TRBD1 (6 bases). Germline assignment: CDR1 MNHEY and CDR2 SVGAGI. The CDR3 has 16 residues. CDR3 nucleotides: TGTGCCAGCAGTACCCGGGTGGGGGCAACGGGTCAGCCACAGCAGTTT. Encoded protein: CASSTRVGATGQPQQF.

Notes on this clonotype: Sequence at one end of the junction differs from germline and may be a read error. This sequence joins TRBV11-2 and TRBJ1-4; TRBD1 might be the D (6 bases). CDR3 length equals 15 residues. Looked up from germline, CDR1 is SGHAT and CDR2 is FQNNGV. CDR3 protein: CDSCRSGTSNEKLFF. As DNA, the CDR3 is TGTGACAGCTGCAGAAGTGGGACAAGTAACGAAAAACTGTTTTTT.

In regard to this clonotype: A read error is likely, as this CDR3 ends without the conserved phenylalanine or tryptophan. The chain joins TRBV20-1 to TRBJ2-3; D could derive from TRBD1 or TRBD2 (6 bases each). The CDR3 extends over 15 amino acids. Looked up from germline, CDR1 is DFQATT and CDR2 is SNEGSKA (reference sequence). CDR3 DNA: TGCAGTGCTAGAGATGCTGGGGGGCTAGCAGATATGCAGTATTCT. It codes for CSARDAGGLADMQYS.

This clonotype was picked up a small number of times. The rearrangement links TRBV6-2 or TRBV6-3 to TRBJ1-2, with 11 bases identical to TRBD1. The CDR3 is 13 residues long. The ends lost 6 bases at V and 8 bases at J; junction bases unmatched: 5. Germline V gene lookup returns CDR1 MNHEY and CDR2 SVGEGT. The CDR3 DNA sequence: TGTGCCAGCAGAGGACAGGGGGCCTACGGCTACACCTTC. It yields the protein CASRGQGAYGYTF.

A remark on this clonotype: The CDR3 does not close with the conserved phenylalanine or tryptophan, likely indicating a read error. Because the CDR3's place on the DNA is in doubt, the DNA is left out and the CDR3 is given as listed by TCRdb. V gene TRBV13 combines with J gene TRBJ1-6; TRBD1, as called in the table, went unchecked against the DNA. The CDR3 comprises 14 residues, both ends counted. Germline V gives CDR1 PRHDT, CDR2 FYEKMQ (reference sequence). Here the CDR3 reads CASSLTGENSPFHI.

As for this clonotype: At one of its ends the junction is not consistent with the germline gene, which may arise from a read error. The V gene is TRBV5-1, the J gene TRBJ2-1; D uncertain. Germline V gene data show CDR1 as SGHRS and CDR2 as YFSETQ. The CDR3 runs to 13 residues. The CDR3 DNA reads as TGTGCCAGCAGCTTGGTAGTTGACATTGAGCAGTTCTTC. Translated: CASSLVVDIEQFF.

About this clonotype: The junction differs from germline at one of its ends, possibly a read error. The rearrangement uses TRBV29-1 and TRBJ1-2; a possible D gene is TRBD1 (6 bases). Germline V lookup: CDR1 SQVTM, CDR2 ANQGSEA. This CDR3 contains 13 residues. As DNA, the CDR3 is TGCAGCGCCCAGACGACAGGCGTTAGCGGCTACACCTTT. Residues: CSAQTTGVSGYTF. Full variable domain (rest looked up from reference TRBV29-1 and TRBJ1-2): SAVISQKPSRDICQRGTSLTIQCQVDSQVTMMFWYRQQPGQSLTLIATANQGSEATYESGFVIDKFPISRPNLTFSTLTVSNMSPEDSSIYLCSAQTTGVSGYTFGSGTRLTVV.

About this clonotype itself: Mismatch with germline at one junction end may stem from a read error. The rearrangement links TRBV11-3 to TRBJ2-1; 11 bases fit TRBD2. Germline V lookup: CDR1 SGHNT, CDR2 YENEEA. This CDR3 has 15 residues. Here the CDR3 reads CASNLTSGRENEQLF. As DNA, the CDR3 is TGTGCCAGCAACTTAACTAGCGGGAGAGAAAATGAGCAGTTATTC.

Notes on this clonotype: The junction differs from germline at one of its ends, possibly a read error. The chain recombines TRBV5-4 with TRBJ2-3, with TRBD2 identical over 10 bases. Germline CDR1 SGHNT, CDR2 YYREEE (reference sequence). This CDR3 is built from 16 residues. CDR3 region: CVSRLGLAGVTDTQYF. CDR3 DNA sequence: TGTGTCAGCAGGTTGGGTCTAGCGGGAGTTACAGATACGCAGTATTTT.

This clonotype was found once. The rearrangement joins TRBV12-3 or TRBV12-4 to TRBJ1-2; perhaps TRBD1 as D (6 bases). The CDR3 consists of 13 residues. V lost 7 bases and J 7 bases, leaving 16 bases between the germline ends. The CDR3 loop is CASTLTGSCGYTF. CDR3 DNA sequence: TGTGCCAGCACTTTGACAGGAAGCTGTGGCTACACCTTC.

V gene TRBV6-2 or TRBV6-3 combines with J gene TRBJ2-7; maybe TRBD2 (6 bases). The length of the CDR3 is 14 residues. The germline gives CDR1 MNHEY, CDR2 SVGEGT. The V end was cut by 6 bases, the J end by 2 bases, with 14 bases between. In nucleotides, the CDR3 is TGTGCCAGCAGACTAGCTGGACTGACCTACGAGCAGTACTTC. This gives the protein CASRLAGLTYEQYF.

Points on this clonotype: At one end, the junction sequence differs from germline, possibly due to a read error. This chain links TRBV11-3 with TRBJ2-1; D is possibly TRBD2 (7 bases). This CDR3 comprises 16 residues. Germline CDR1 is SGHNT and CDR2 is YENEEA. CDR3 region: CASCLDPTGGRGEQFF. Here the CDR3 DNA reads TGCGCCAGCTGCTTAGATCCCACGGGGGGCAGGGGTGAACAGTTCTTC.

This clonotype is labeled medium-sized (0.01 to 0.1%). Here the CDR3 reads CSVDGRNQETQYF. The CDR3 nucleotides read TGCAGCGTTGACGGCAGGAACCAAGAGACCCAGTACTTC. V and J are TRBV29-1 and TRBJ2-5; D uncertain. Trimming removed 3 bases at V and 0 bases at J, with 8 bases between. In germline, CDR1 is SQVTM, CDR2 ANQGSEA. The CDR3 sequence is 13 residues long.

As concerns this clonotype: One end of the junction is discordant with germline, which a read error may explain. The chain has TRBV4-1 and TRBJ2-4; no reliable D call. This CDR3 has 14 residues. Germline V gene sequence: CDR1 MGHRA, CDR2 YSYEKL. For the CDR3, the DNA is TGCGCCAGCAACCAAGTTGAAGCTTCAAACATTCAGTACTTT. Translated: CASNQVEASNIQYF.

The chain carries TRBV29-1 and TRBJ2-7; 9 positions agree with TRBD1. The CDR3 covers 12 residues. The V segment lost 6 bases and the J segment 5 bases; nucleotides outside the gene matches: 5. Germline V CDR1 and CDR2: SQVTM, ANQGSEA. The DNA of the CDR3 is TGCAGCGTCAGGACAGGGGCCCACGAGCAGTACTTC. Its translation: CSVRTGAHEQYF.

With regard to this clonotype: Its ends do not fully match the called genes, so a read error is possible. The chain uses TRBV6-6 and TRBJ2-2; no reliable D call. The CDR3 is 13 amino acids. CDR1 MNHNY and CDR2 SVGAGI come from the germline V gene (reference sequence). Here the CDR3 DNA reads TGTGCCTTGATAAACCCAAACACCGGAGAGCTGTTTTTT. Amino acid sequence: CALINPNTGELFF.